Below, one T cell receptor (beta chain) is given with its context. This sample is drawn from a study of blood T cell repertoires in COVID-19. The overall study: Whether acute or convalescent, the COVID-19 samples came from the United States, Italy and Spain. T cells, B-cell-depleted T cells, or PBMCs supplied cDNA or gDNA.

In the authors' methods: Nucleated cell number was recorded as an estimate derived from reference gene primer amplification. Assay: immunoSEQ multiplex PCR; the TCRdb copy retains only in-frame clones and omits some. The V and J calls and the clone size are those of that table, but D and trimming were determined from the DNA. Among 150,000 to 160,000 clones listed, around 83% were seen once. CDR1 is SGHAT and CDR2 is FQNNGV in the germline V gene. CDR3 length equals 15 residues. Trimming took off 2 bases at V and 1 base at J, with 11 bases between the two ends. The V call is TRBV11-2, the J call TRBJ1-1; maybe TRBD1 (6 bases). The receptor was isolated from a woman aged 45-65 years with acute or convalescent COVID-19. Material: peripheral blood. Here the CDR3 DNA reads TGTGCCAGCAGCTTAATGGGGGCGGGGAACACTGAAGCTTTCTTT. Amino acids: CASSLMGAGNTEAFF.